The following is a T cell receptor beta chain sequence with its context. This entry is derived from a study of CD8 T cells in Susac syndrome. CD8+ and CD4+ T cells from blood underwent TCR beta sequencing, which was carried out in a high-throughput format. From germline, CDR1 is LGHDT and CDR2 YNNKEL (reference sequence). This CDR3 spans 15 amino acids. Trimming shortened V by 1 base and J by 1 base, and 11 bases separated the two germline ends. An input of about 0.45 to 1 ug of RNA was subjected to reverse transcription using random hexamers. Across 54 Vbeta and 13 Jbeta, immunoSEQ multiplex PCR amplified TCR beta CDR3. Each CDR3 protein gets one entry after TCRdb re-called the immunoSEQ multiplex PCR reads with MiXCR. Altogether 150,000 to 200,000 distinct CDR3 sequences are present, over 90% being singletons, with the ten largest covering about 0.15%.

The chain carries TRBV3-1 and TRBJ2-7; D is unresolved. The TCR originated in a human donor with Susac syndrome. Sequencing input: CD8+ T cells from PBMCs. The CDR3 region is CASSQGYPLSYEQYF. Here the CDR3 DNA reads TGTGCCAGCAGCCAAGGGTACCCGCTATCCTACGAGCAGTACTTC.